The sequence of this TCR beta chain was determined in a study of blood T cell repertoires in COVID-19. Study information: Acute and convalescent COVID-19 specimens originated in the United States, Italy and Spain. T cells, B-cell-depleted T cells, or PBMCs supplied cDNA or gDNA.

V lost 0 bases, J lost 1 base, and 1 base stayed unmatched. Germline V CDR1 and CDR2: LGHDT, YNNKEL (reference sequence). The CDR3 runs to 15 residues. Original handling: Amplification with reference gene primers provided the estimates of nucleated cell counts. Assay: immunoSEQ multiplex PCR; the TCRdb copy retains only in-frame clones and omits some. From that table come the V and J calls and clone size; the DNA was used to work out D and trimming. In the table there are 180,000 or so clones, 82% of which are singletons. Sample: peripheral blood. This sequence joins TRBV3-1 (or the pseudogene TRBV3-2) and TRBJ2-7; 9 bases are shared with TRBD2. The source of this sequence is a woman aged 70-85 years with acute or convalescent COVID-19. As DNA, the CDR3 is TGTGCCAGCAGCCAAGATCTAGCGGGATCCTACGAGCAGTACTTC. This encodes CASSQDLAGSYEQYF.